One and the same sample provided the 22 T cell receptor beta chains below, sequenced in a study of beta chain features in type 1 diabetes. The entirety of the isolated RNA underwent reverse transcription, so expressed TCRB transcripts were sequenced. Assay used: immunoSEQ multiplex PCR; TCRdb lists only in-frame clones, some missing. Of 160,000 or so clones listed, around 10% were seen once; the top ten hold approximately 2%. The sequenced material came from central memory CD4+ T cells from blood. These receptors originate from a man between 18 and 29 years old in good health.

Only a few counts were recorded for this clone. The V and J genes are TRBV5-4 and TRBJ2-3; weak D call: TRBD1 (6 bases). Trimming left V 3 bases short and J 0 bases short, with 11 bases between. CDR1 and CDR2 from the germline V gene are SGHNT and YYREEE (reference sequence). The CDR3 loop spans 15 amino acids. CDR3 bases: TGTGCCAGCAGCTCTTCGGGACACAGCACAGATACGCAGTATTTT. It encodes CASSSSGHSTDTQYF. The full variable domain, completed using reference TRBV5-4 and TRBJ2-3, is ETGVTQSPTHLIKTRGQQVTLRCSSQSGHNTVSWYQQALGQGPQFIFQYYREEENGRGNFPPRFSGLQFPNYSSELNVNALELDDSALYLCASSSSGHSTDTQYFGPGTRLTVL.

The J gene is TRBJ2-4, the V gene TRBV7-2; 10 bases are a match to TRBD1. This CDR3 spans 16 amino acids. Germline V gives CDR1 SGHTA, CDR2 FQGNSA. J gave up 6 bases and V 7 bases, and 12 bases lay outside the gene matches. The CDR3 here is CASTNTPGTGANIQYF. As DNA, the CDR3 is TGTGCCAGCACCAACACCCCCGGGACAGGGGCAAACATTCAGTACTTC.

The chain is built from TRBV28 and TRBJ2-3; TRBD2 matches 11 bases. CDR1 is MDHEN and CDR2 is SYDVKM in the germline V gene. Germline trimming cut 5 bases from V and 2 bases from J; bases unmatched to any gene: 3. The CDR3 is 15 residues long. In nucleotides, the CDR3 is TGTGCCAGCAGTCGACTAGCGGGGTACACAGATACGCAGTATTTT. The encoded protein is CASSRLAGYTDTQYF. The variable domain in full, with the rest retrieved from reference TRBV28 and TRBJ2-3, is DVKVTQSSRYLVKRTGEKVFLECVQDMDHENMFWYRQDPGLGLRLIYFSYDVKMKEKGDIPEGYSVSREKKERFSLILESASTNQTSMYLCASSRLAGYTDTQYFGPGTRLTVL.

The rearrangement joins TRBV9 to TRBJ1-1; maybe TRBD1 (6 bases). V lost 0 bases, J lost 4 bases, and 7 bases lay in between. The V gene's germline CDR1 is SGDLS and CDR2 YYNGEE. The CDR3 covers 13 residues. The CDR3 region has the DNA TGTGCCAGCAGCGTAGTGGGGGCCACTGAAGCTTTCTTT. This encodes CASSVVGATEAFF.

The gene calls are TRBV9 and TRBJ1-6; D perhaps matches TRBD1 (6 bases). The length of the CDR3 is 14 residues. CDR1 and CDR2 from the germline V gene are SGDLS and YYNGEE. The ends were cut back, 3 bases at V and 9 bases at J, with 13 bases in the middle. The CDR3 DNA reads TGTGCCAGCAGCGAAGTCCAGGGGAGTTCACCCCTCCACTTT. This translates into CASSEVQGSSPLHF.

The V call is TRBV2, the J call TRBJ2-1; 11 nucleotides agree with TRBD2. Germline trimming cut 3 bases from V and 6 bases from J; bases unmatched to any gene: 4. The CDR3 contains 15 residues. Germline loops: CDR1 SNHLY, CDR2 FYNNEI. Here the CDR3 DNA reads TGTGCCAGCAGTGATCCTAGCGGGGGGCTCAATGAGCAGTTCTTC. Its protein product is CASSDPSGGLNEQFF.

This chain links TRBV7-2 with TRBJ2-2; TRBD1 matches at 11 bases. There are 17 residues in the CDR3. In germline, CDR1 is SGHTA, CDR2 FQGNSA. The junction had 7 bases not matched to a gene; V was cut back by 3 bases and J by 4 bases. CDR3 region: CASSLFAGTGGTGELFF. For the CDR3, the DNA is TGTGCCAGCAGCTTGTTCGCCGGGACAGGGGGCACCGGGGAGCTGTTTTTT. Full variable domain (remainder filled in from reference TRBV7-2 and TRBJ2-2): GAGVSQSPSNKVTEKGKDVELRCDPISGHTALYWYRQSLGQGLEFLIYFQGNSAPDKSGLPSDRFSAERTGGSVSTLTIQRTQQEDSAVYLCASSLFAGTGGTGELFFGEGSRLTVL.

The table lists this clone with many counts. The chain couples TRBV7-2 to TRBJ1-1; D gene uncertain. The CDR3 is made up of 14 amino acids. Between the trimmed V and J ends, which lost 3 bases and 1 base, there was a span of 9 bases. Germline values: CDR1 SGHTA, CDR2 FQGNSA. CDR3 in amino acids: CASSFKLGNTEAFF. The CDR3 region has the DNA TGTGCCAGCAGCTTTAAGCTGGGGAACACTGAAGCTTTCTTT.

This clone was counted between two and nine times. This chain uses TRBV2 with TRBJ2-3; 8 nucleotides match TRBD2. The germline V gene encodes CDR1 SNHLY and CDR2 FYNNEI. This CDR3 is built from 15 residues. The ends lost 3 bases at V and 0 bases at J; junction bases unmatched: 2. CDR3 sequence reads: CASSDPSGSTDTQYF. CDR3 bases: TGTGCCAGCAGTGACCCTAGCGGGAGCACAGATACGCAGTATTTT.

This clone was counted between two and nine times. The chain combines TRBV27 with TRBJ2-5, with a tentative D call TRBD2 (6 bases). The V and J ends lost 3 bases and 5 bases respectively, with 10 bases between them. The CDR3 consists of 13 residues. Per germline, CDR1 MNHEY and CDR2 SMNVEV (reference sequence). The CDR3: CASSFEAGETQYF. The CDR3 DNA reads TGTGCCAGCAGTTTTGAGGCGGGGGAGACCCAGTACTTC.

The chain joins TRBV9 to TRBJ2-5, with D possibly being TRBD2 (5 bases). Deletions cut 4 bases from V and 3 bases from J, with 19 bases between. This CDR3 region has 16 residues. The germline gives CDR1 SGDLS, CDR2 YYNGEE. CDR3 protein: CASSRAARTLEETQYF. The CDR3 nucleotides read TGTGCCAGCAGCCGTGCAGCCCGGACTCTTGAAGAGACCCAGTACTTC. The full variable domain, with the rest looked up from reference TRBV9 and TRBJ2-5, is DSGVTQTPKHLITATGQRVTLRCSPRSGDLSVYWYQQSLDQGLQFLIQYYNGEERAKGNILERFSAQQFPDLHSELNLSSLELGDSALYFCASSRAARTLEETQYFGPGTRLLVL.

This clone turned up a few times. The V and J genes are TRBV4-2 and TRBJ2-2; D remains ambiguous. The CDR3 is 14 amino acids. CDR1 and CDR2 (germline): LGHNA, YNFKEQ. With 1 base removed from V and 1 base from J, the gap between germline ends came to 4 bases. The CDR3 sequence: CASSQARNTGELFF. CDR3 DNA: TGTGCCAGCAGCCAAGCCCGGAACACCGGGGAGCTGTTTTTT.

The V and J genes are TRBV9 and TRBJ2-7; 7 bases align to TRBD1. V lost 4 bases and J lost 0; bases outside the gene matches: 4. The CDR3 has 14 residues. Germline lookup yields CDR1 SGDLS and CDR2 YYNGEE. The CDR3 reads CASSLQGTSYEQYF. The CDR3 DNA reads TGTGCCAGCAGCCTACAGGGGACCTCCTACGAGCAGTACTTC.

This clone was recorded at least ten times. The chain is built from TRBV4-3 and TRBJ1-2; no reliable D call. The germline V and J ends were trimmed by 1 base and 7 bases, with 10 bases remaining between them. The CDR3 loop spans 13 amino acids. CDR1 is LGHNA and CDR2 is YSLEER in the germline V gene. The CDR3 coding sequence is TGCGCCAGCAGCCAAGGGACCCAAAGTGGCTACACCTTC. This codes for CASSQGTQSGYTF.

This clone was observed a handful of times. This chain connects TRBV6-5 to TRBJ1-5; unclear D gene. V lost 0 bases, J lost 5 bases, and 11 bases lay in between. Germline-derived CDR1 and CDR2 are MNHEY and SVGAGI. The CDR3 sequence is 15 residues long. CDR3 DNA: TGTGCCAGCAGTTACTCGTTTTCCGCGGATCAGCCCCAGCATTTT. This codes for CASSYSFSADQPQHF.

CDR3 sequence: CASSLAPTITSTDTQYF. CDR3 sequence (DNA): TGTGCCAGCAGTTTAGCCCCCACCATCACTAGCACAGATACGCAGTATTTT. The V gene is TRBV28, the J gene TRBJ2-3; D is uncertain. V gave up 2 bases and J gave up 0 bases, with 15 bases separating them. Germline V gene lookup returns CDR1 MDHEN and CDR2 SYDVKM. The CDR3 totals 17 residues.

This clone occurred many times. The chain links TRBV30 to TRBJ2-2, with no clear D. V shed 2 bases and J shed 2 bases, with 12 bases lying between them. CDR3 length: 15 amino acids. Germline V gene sequence: CDR1 GTSNPN, CDR2 SVGIG (reference sequence). The CDR3 coding sequence is TGTGCCTGGAGTCGACGGCCTACCAACACCGGGGAGCTGTTTTTT. This codes for CAWSRRPTNTGELFF. Full variable domain (rest looked up from reference TRBV30 and TRBJ2-2): SQTIHQWPATLVQPVGSPLSLECTVEGTSNPNLYWYRQAAGRGLQLLFYSVGIGQISSEVPQNLSASRPQDRQFILSSKKLLLSDSGFYLCAWSRRPTNTGELFFGEGSRLTVL.

In its sample, this clone was seen a few times. This chain links TRBV9 with TRBJ2-3, with D perhaps matching TRBD1 (5 bases). Trimming stripped 1 base from V and 3 bases from J, with 15 bases between. Germline CDR1 SGDLS, CDR2 YYNGEE. This CDR3 is 16 amino acids long. The CDR3 protein is CASSVKPVRTTDTQYF. As DNA, the CDR3 is TGTGCCAGCAGCGTAAAACCCGTGAGGACAACAGATACGCAGTATTTT.

This clone was seen more than once but under ten times. This chain connects TRBV28 to TRBJ2-3, with TRBD2 matching over 7 bases. The junction had 8 bases not matched to a gene; V was cut back by 11 bases and J by 0 bases. The CDR3 runs to 14 residues. Germline V gene data show CDR1 as MDHEN and CDR2 as SYDVKM. In DNA form, the CDR3 reads TGTGCCTCCAGAGCGGGAACTAGCACAGATACGCAGTATTTT. This codes for CASRAGTSTDTQYF.

V and J are TRBV28 and TRBJ2-2, with 10 bases that match TRBD1. V lost 1 base to trimming and J lost 6 bases; unmatched junction nucleotides: 2. There are 15 residues in the CDR3. Germline V gene sequence: CDR1 MDHEN, CDR2 SYDVKM. The CDR3 spells CASSLSGQGPGELFF. The CDR3 DNA follows: TGTGCCAGCAGTTTATCGGGACAGGGGCCCGGGGAGCTGTTTTTT.

In its sample, this clone was seen a few times. This rearrangement joins TRBV7-9 to TRBJ2-6; possible D gene TRBD2, 5 bases. This CDR3 region has 11 residues. Germline CDR1 is SEHNR and CDR2 is FQNEAQ (reference sequence). The V gene lost 1 base and the J gene lost 13 bases, with 5 bases spanning the gap. CDR3 residues: CASSLGRVLTF. CDR3 nucleotide sequence: TGTGCCAGCAGCTTAGGGAGGGTCCTGACTTTC.

This clone showed up just a few times. V gene TRBV27 combines with J gene TRBJ2-5, with TRBD2 matching over 7 bases. Looked up from germline, CDR1 is MNHEY and CDR2 is SMNVEV (reference sequence). This CDR3 is built from 16 residues. With 5 bases clipped from V and 3 bases from J, the junction kept 12 bases outside the gene matches. The CDR3 region has the DNA TGTGCCAGCAGTCCCGATCGTAGGGAGGGTAAAGAGACCCAGTACTTC. Translating gives CASSPDRREGKETQYF.